This T cell receptor (beta chain) stems from a study of control samples from healthy donors and cancer patients. After removal of 2 bases from V and 0 bases from J, the junction contained 10 bases not matched to a gene. CDR1 is SGHVS, CDR2 FQNEAQ, per germline. This CDR3 comprises 18 residues. The protocol was immunoSEQ multiplex PCR, while the TCRdb copy is restricted to in-frame clones and leaves out a portion. The sample has 150,000 or so clones, about 94% seen once. The TCR sequence derives from a woman aged 40 to 49 in good health. This sequence joins TRBV7-8 and TRBJ1-5; 7 positions match TRBD1. The sequenced sample was blood. The CDR3 nucleotides are TGTGCCAGCAGCTTATCAGCAGGGACAGTCAATAGCAATCAGCCCCAGCATTTT. Its translation: CASSLSAGTVNSNQPQHF.